Below, 14 T cell receptor beta chains from the same sample are listed, as sequenced in a study of blood T cell repertoires in COVID-19. Using immunoSEQ multiplex PCR, the repertoire was profiled, and TCRdb retains in-frame clones only, with some absent. There are some 350,000 clones in the sample; around nine tenths occur only once, and approximately 3.5% lies in the top ten. The material sequenced was peripheral blood. The origin of the receptors is a woman between 18 and 30 years old who had recovered from COVID-19.

The chain links TRBV4-2 to TRBJ1-1; 7 bases fit TRBD1. CDR1 is LGHNA, CDR2 YNFKEQ, per germline. Trimming at V came to 1 base and at J to 5 bases, leaving 7 bases not matched to a gene. The CDR3 covers 15 residues. The CDR3 DNA is TGTGCCAGCAGCCAAGCCCCAGGGGGAGGAACTGAAGCTTTCTTT. Translated, it gives CASSQAPGGGTEAFF.

The table lists this clone with a few counts. The chain links TRBV5-4 to TRBJ2-2; TRBD2 is a possible D gene (5 bases). Germline CDR1 SGHNT, CDR2 YYREEE (reference sequence). The CDR3 runs to 18 residues. V dropped 4 bases and J dropped 4 bases, with 23 bases sitting between them. This CDR3 is CASSRGGRQLGSTGELFF. CDR3 coding DNA: TGTGCCAGCAGCCGAGGTGGGCGTCAGTTGGGGAGCACCGGGGAGCTGTTTTTT.

In its sample, this clone was seen once. The V gene is TRBV6-5, the J gene TRBJ2-1, with D unresolved. The CDR3 runs 12 residues. Looked up from germline, CDR1 is MNHEY and CDR2 is SVGAGI. V was clipped by 9 bases and J by 0 bases, with 6 bases between them. The DNA of the CDR3 is TGTGCCAGTTCGGTCTCCTACAATGAGCAGTTCTTC. This gives the protein CASSVSYNEQFF.

The chain links TRBV24-1 to TRBJ2-1; 11 bases are a match to TRBD2. Germline V lookup: CDR1 KGHDR, CDR2 SFDVKD. The CDR3 is made up of 18 amino acids. J was trimmed by 6 bases and V by 4 bases; bases with no gene match: 13. The CDR3 loop is CATSDPPILAGVLNEQFF. The CDR3 DNA is TGTGCCACCAGTGACCCACCGATACTAGCGGGAGTCCTCAATGAGCAGTTCTTC.

The chain is built from TRBV5-1 and TRBJ2-3, with D uncertain. V was cut by 4 bases and J by 4 bases, with 13 bases left in between. The CDR3 is 14 residues long. Germline V gene sequence: CDR1 SGHRS, CDR2 YFSETQ. CDR3 region: CASSHPSGPDTQYF. CDR3 DNA: TGCGCCAGCAGCCACCCATCAGGTCCAGATACGCAGTATTTT.

This clone appeared a single time. This rearrangement joins TRBV9 to TRBJ1-5; TRBD1 agrees at 8 bases. The germline gives CDR1 SGDLS, CDR2 YYNGEE. This CDR3 comprises 15 residues. With 4 bases clipped from V and 3 bases from J, the junction kept 6 bases outside the gene matches. The CDR3: CASSPDRGLNQPQHF. CDR3 nucleotide sequence: TGTGCCAGCAGCCCAGACAGGGGTCTCAATCAGCCCCAGCATTTT.

CDR3 DNA sequence: TGTGCCAGCAGTGCGCGGAGCTCTGGGGCCAACGTCCTGACTTTC. It codes for CASSARSSGANVLTF. V gene TRBV6-2 or TRBV6-3 combines with J gene TRBJ2-6; no firm D call. Trimming took 5 bases from V and 0 from J, leaving 8 bases between them. Germline CDR1 is MNHEY and CDR2 is SVGEGT. CDR3 size: 15 residues.

V usage is TRBV2 and J usage is TRBJ2-5, with 9 bases lining up with TRBD2. Germline CDR1 is SNHLY and CDR2 is FYNNEI. V gave up 1 base and J gave up 5 bases; unmatched junction bases: 5. The CDR3 consists of 15 residues. The CDR3 reads CASSEVGAGGETQYF. The CDR3 DNA is TGTGCCAGCAGTGAAGTCGGAGCGGGAGGTGAGACCCAGTACTTC.

V is TRBV19 and J is TRBJ1-1; 10 nucleotides align to TRBD1. This CDR3 is 14 amino acids long. J gave up 4 bases and V 5 bases, and 4 bases lay outside the gene matches. Germline V gene data show CDR1 as LNHDA and CDR2 as SQIVND (reference sequence). CDR3 sequence reads: CASSYRDRGTEAFF. CDR3 DNA: TGTGCCAGTAGTTACCGGGACAGGGGCACTGAAGCTTTCTTT. The full variable domain, completed using reference TRBV19 and TRBJ1-1, is DGGITQSPKYLFRKEGQNVTLSCEQNLNHDAMYWYRQDPGQGLRLIYYSQIVNDFQKGDIAEGYSVSREKKESFPLTVTSAQKNPTAFYLCASSYRDRGTEAFFGQGTRLTVV.

The genes are TRBV9 and TRBJ1-5, with a weak D call TRBD1 (6 bases). The CDR3 extends over 14 amino acids. The germline V gene encodes CDR1 SGDLS and CDR2 YYNGEE. Trimming shortened V by 4 bases and J by 5 bases, and 13 bases separated the two germline ends. The CDR3 sequence: CASSPSAGDQPQHF. CDR3 DNA sequence: TGTGCCAGCAGCCCCTCCGCAGGGGATCAGCCCCAGCATTTT.

V usage is TRBV4-3 and J usage is TRBJ1-2; D uncertain. Trimming removed 0 bases from V and 7 bases from J, with 9 bases in between. This CDR3 region has 13 residues. Germline V lookup: CDR1 LGHNA, CDR2 YSLEER. CDR3 DNA: TGCGCCAGCAGCCAAGATATGTTCTTTGGCTACACCTTC. Translating it yields CASSQDMFFGYTF.

V is TRBV30 and J is TRBJ2-1, with 8 nucleotides matching TRBD2. V shed 0 bases and J 7 bases; nucleotides not matched to a gene: 11. The CDR3 is 16 amino acids. CDR1 is GTSNPN, CDR2 SVGIG, per germline (reference sequence). The CDR3 DNA reads TGTGCCTGGAGTGTATCGGCGGGAGGCTTTTATAATGAGCAGTTCTTC. Residues: CAWSVSAGGFYNEQFF.

This clone was counted a few times. The gene calls are TRBV12-3 or TRBV12-4 and TRBJ1-2, with D unclear. The V gene lost 1 base and the J gene lost 8 bases, with 8 bases spanning the gap. The CDR3 spans 12 residues. CDR3 DNA: TGTGCCAGCAGTTTAGTCCGAGGGGGCTACACCTTC. Protein product: CASSLVRGGYTF.

The chain joins TRBV6-2 or TRBV6-3 to TRBJ2-5; weak D call: TRBD1 (8 bases). V lost 4 bases and J lost 4, with 16 bases in between. Germline values: CDR1 MNHEY, CDR2 SVGEGT. CDR3 length: 15 residues. In DNA form, the CDR3 reads TGTGCCAGCAGTTCAGGACAGGGAGGGCGAGAGACCCAGTACTTC. It codes for CASSSGQGGRETQYF.